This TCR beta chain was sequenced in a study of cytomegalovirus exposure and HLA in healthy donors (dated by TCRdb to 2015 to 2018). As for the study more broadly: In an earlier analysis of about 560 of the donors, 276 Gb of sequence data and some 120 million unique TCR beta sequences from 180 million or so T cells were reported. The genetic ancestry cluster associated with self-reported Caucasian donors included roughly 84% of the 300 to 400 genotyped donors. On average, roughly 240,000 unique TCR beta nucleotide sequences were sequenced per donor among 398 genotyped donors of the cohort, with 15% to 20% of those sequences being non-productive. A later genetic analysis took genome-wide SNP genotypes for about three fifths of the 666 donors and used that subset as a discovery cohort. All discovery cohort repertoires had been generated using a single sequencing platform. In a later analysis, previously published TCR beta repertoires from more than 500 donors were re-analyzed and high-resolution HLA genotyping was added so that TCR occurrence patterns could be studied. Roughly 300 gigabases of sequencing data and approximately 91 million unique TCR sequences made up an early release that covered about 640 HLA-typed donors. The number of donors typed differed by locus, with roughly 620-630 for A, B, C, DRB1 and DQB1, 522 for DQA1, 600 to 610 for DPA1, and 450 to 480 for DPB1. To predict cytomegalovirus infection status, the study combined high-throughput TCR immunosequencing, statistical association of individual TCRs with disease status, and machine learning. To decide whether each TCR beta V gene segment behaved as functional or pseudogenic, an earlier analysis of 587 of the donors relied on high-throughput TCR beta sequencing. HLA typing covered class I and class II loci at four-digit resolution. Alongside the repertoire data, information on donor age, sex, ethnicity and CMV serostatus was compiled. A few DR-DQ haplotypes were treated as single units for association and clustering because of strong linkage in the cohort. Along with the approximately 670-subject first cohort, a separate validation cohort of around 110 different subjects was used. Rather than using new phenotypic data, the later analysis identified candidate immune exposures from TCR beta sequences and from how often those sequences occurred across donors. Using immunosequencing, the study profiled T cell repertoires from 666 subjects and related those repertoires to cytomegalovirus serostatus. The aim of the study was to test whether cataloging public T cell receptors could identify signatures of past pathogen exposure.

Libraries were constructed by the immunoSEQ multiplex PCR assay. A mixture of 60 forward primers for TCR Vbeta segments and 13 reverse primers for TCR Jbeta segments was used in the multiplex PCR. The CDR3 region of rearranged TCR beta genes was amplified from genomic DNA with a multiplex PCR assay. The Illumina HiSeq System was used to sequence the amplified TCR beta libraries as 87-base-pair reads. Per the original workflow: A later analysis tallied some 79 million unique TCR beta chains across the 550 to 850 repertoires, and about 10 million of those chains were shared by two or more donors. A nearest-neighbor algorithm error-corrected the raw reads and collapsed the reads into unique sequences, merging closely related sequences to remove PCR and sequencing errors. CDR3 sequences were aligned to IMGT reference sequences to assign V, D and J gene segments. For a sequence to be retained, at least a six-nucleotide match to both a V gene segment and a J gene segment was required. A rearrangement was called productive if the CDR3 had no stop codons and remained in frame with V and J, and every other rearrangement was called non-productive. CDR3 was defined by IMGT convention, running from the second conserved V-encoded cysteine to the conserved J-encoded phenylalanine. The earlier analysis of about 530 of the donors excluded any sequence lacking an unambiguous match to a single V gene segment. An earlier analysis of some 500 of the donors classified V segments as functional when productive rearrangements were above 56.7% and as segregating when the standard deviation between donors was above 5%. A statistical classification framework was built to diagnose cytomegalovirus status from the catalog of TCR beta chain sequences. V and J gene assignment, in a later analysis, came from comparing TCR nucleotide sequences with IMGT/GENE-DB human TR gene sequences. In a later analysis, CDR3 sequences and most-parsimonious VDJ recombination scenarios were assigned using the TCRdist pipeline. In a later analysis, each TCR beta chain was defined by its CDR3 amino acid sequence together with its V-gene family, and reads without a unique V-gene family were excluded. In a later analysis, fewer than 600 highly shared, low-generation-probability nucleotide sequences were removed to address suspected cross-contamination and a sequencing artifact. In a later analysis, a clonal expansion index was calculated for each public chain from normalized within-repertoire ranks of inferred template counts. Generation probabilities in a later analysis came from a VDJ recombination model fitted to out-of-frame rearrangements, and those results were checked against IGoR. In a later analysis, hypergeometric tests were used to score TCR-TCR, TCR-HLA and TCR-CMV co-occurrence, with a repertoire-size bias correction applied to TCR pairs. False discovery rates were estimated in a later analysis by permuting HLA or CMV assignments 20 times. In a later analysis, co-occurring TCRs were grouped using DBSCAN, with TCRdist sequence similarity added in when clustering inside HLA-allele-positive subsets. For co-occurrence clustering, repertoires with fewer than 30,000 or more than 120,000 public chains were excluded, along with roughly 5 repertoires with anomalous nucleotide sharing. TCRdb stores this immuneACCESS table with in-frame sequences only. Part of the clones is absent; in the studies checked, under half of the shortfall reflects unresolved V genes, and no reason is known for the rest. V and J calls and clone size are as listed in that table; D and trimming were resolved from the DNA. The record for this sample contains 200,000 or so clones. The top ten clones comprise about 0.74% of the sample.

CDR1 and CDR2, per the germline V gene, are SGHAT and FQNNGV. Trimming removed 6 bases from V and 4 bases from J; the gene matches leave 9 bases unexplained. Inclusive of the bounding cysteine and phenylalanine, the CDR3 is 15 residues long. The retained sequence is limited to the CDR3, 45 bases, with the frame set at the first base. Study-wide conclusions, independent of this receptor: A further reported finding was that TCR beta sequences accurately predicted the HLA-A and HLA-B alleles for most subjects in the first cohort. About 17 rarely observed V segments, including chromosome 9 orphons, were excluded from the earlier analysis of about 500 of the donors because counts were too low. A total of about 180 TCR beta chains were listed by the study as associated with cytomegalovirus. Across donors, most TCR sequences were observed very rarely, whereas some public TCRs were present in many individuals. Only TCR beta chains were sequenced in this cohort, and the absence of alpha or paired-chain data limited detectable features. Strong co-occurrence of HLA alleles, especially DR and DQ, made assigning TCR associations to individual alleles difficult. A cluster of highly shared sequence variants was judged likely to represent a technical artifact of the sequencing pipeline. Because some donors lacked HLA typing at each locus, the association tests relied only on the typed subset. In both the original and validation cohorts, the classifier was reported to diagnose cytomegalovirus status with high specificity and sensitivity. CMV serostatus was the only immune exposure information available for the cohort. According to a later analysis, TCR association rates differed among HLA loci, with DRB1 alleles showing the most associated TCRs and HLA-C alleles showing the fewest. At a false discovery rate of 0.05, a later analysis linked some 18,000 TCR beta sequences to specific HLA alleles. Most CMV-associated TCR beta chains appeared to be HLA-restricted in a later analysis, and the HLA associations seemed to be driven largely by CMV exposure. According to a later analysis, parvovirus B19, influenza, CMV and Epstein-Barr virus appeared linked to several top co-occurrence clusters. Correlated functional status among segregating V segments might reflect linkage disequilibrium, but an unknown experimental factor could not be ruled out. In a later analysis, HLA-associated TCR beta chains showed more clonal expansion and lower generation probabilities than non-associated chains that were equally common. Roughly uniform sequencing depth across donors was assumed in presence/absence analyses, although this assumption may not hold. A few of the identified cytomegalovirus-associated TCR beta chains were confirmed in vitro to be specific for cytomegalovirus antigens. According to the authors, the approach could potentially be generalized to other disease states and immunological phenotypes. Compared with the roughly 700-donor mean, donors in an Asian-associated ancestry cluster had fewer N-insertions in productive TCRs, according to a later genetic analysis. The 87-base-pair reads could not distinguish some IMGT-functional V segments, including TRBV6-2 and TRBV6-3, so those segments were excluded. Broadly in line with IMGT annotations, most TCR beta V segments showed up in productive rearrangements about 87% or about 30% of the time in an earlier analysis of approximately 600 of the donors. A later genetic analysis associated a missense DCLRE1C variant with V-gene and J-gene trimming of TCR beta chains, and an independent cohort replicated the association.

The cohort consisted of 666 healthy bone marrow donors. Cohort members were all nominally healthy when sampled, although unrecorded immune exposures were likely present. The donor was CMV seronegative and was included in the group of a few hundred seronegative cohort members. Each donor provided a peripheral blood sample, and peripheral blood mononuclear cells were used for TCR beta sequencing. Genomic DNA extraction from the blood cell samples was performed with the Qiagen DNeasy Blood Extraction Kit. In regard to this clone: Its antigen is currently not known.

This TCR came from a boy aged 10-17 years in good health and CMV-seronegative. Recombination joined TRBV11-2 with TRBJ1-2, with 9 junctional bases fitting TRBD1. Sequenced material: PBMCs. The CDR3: CASSSVRDRVYGYTF. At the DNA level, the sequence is TGTGCCAGCAGTTCAGTTCGGGACAGGGTCTATGGCTACACCTTC.